This T cell receptor beta chain derives from a study of response to subunit inactivated influenza vaccine. General study results and limits: That few new T cells are recruited by each seasonal influenza vaccination was the authors' suggestion.

Turning to this clonotype: The antigen is unknown.

Germline V gene data show CDR1 as SGHAT and CDR2 as FQNNGV. The CDR3 covers 12 residues. Trimming removed 1 base at V and 16 bases at J, with 13 bases between. TCRdb redid the calling of the RT-PCR reads with MiXCR, one entry per CDR3 protein. The sample lists 500,000 to 600,000 distinct CDR3 sequences, approximately 14% seen once, with around 10% in the top ten. The chain is built from TRBV11-2 and TRBJ2-2; TRBD1 is a possible D gene (5 bases). The source is a man aged 50 to 59 who received an inactivated influenza vaccine. Material: PBMCs from blood, obtained 12 days after vaccination. CDR3 sequence reads: CASSLAAGKTFF. CDR3 DNA sequence: TGTGCCAGCAGCTTAGCGGCAGGGAAGACGTTTTTT.